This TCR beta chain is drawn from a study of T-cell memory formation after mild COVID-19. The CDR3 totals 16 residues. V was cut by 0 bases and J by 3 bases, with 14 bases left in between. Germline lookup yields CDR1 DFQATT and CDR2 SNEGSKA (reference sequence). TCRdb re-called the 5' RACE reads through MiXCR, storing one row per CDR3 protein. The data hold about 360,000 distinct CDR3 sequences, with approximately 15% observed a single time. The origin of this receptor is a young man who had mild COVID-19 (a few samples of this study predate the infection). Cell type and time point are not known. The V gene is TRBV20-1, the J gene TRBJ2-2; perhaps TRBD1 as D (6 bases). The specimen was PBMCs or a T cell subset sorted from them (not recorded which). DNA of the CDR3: TGCAGTGCTAGAGATTATGGGGGCACGGACACCGGGGAGCTGTTTTTT. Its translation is CSARDYGGTDTGELFF.